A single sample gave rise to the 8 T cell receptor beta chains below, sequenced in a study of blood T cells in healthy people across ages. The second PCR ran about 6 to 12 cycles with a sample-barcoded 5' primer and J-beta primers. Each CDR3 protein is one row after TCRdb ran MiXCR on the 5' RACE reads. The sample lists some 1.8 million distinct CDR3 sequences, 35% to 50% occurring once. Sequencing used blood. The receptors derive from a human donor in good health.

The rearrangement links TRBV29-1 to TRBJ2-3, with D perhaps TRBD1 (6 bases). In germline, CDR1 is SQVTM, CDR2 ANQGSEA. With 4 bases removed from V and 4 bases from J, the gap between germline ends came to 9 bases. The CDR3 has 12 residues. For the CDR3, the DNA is TGCAGCGTTGCCTCAGGGGCAGATACGCAGTATTTT. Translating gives CSVASGADTQYF.

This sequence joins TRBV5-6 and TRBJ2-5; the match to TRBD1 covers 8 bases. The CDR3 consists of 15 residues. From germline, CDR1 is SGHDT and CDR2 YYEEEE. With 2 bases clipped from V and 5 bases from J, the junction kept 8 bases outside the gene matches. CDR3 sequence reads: CASSFGQGATETQYF. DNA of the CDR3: TGTGCCAGCAGCTTCGGGCAGGGGGCAACGGAGACCCAGTACTTC.

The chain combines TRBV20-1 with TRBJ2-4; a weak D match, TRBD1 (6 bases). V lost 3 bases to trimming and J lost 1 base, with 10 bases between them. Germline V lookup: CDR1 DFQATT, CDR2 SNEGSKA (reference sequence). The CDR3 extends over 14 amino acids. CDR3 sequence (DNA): TGCAGTGCTAGGACAGGATGGGCCAAAAACATTCAGTACTTC. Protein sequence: CSARTGWAKNIQYF.

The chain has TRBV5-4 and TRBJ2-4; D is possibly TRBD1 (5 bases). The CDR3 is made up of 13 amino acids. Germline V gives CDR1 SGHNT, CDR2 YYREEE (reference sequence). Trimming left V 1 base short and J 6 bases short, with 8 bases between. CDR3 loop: CASSLRGPNIQYF. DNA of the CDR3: TGTGCCAGCAGCTTGAGGGGCCCAAACATTCAGTACTTC. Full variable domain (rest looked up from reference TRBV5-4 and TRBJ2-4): ETGVTQSPTHLIKTRGQQVTLRCSSQSGHNTVSWYQQALGQGPQFIFQYYREEENGRGNFPPRFSGLQFPNYSSELNVNALELDDSALYLCASSLRGPNIQYFGAGTRLSVL.

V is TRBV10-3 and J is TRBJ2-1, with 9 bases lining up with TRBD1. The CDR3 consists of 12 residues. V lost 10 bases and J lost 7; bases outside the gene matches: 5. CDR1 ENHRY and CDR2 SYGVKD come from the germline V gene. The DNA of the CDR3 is TGTGCCACCCAGACAGGGGGTAATGAGCAGTTCTTC. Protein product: CATQTGGNEQFF.

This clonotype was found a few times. The CDR3 DNA is TGTGCCGTTCAGGGTAACGGGCACTACGAGCAGTACTTC. This encodes CAVQGNGHYEQYF. The rearrangement uses TRBV27 and TRBJ2-7, with a tentative D call TRBD1 (5 bases). The CDR3 spans 13 residues. Trimming shortened V by 11 bases and J by 3 bases, and 17 bases separated the two germline ends. Germline V gene lookup returns CDR1 MNHEY and CDR2 SMNVEV (reference sequence).

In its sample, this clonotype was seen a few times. CDR3 DNA sequence: TGTGCCAGCAGCTTACACCGGGACAGGGTAATGGATAAGCCCTACGAGCAGTACTTC. This gives the protein CASSLHRDRVMDKPYEQYF. This chain links TRBV11-3 with TRBJ2-7; the match to TRBD1 covers 9 bases. Germline CDR1 is SGHNT and CDR2 is YENEEA. CDR3 length equals 19 residues. The junction had 16 bases not matched to a gene; V was cut back by 2 bases and J by 2 bases.

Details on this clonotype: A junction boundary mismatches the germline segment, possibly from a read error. CDR3 residues: CASNLVGETQYF. DNA of the CDR3: TGTGCCAGCAACTTAGTAGGGGAGACCCAGTACTTC. The gene calls are TRBV7-9 and TRBJ2-5; D is uncertain. The CDR3 has 12 residues. Looked up from germline, CDR1 is SEHNR and CDR2 is FQNEAQ (reference sequence).